A single sample gave rise to the 23 T cell receptor beta chains below, sequenced in a study of beta chain features in type 1 diabetes. Sequenced material consisted of expressed TCRB transcripts (all of the isolated RNA was reverse transcribed). Generated by immunoSEQ multiplex PCR, the TCRdb table keeps only in-frame clones and is missing some. The sample has 130,000 or so clones; nearly 9.5% are singletons. Sequenced sample: central memory CD4+ T cells from blood. All receptors come from a man aged 18 to 35 in good health.

V usage is TRBV19 and J usage is TRBJ1-6, with 7 bases fitting TRBD1. The trim removed 8 bases at V and 6 bases at J, leaving 7 bases unmatched. The CDR3 spans 14 residues. Germline V gene lookup returns CDR1 LNHDA and CDR2 SQIVND (reference sequence). The CDR3, as DNA: TGTGCCAGTGAGGACAGGTCGTTTAATTCACCCCTCCACTTT. Translation: CASEDRSFNSPLHF. The full variable domain, its missing parts supplied by reference TRBV19 and TRBJ1-6, is DGGITQSPKYLFRKEGQNVTLSCEQNLNHDAMYWYRQDPGQGLRLIYYSQIVNDFQKGDIAEGYSVSREKKESFPLTVTSAQKNPTAFYLCASEDRSFNSPLHFGNGTRLTVT.

A few counts support this clone. This rearrangement joins TRBV6-5 to TRBJ1-6, with TRBD1 matching 7 bases. J gave up 5 bases and V 8 bases, and 0 bases lay outside the gene matches. This CDR3 is built from 12 residues. Germline CDR1 reads MNHEY; CDR2 reads SVGAGI. CDR3 bases: TGTGCCAGCGACAGGGATAATTCACCCCTCCACTTT. Translation gives CASDRDNSPLHF.

This clone occurred a few times. This rearrangement joins TRBV7-7 to TRBJ2-7, with 7 positions matching TRBD1. The CDR3 loop spans 13 amino acids. Germline V gene data show CDR1 as SSHAT and CDR2 as FNYEAQ (reference sequence). J lost 7 bases, V lost 0 bases, and 3 bases had no gene match. DNA for the CDR3: TGTGCCAGCAGCTTAGCGCCAGGGGGTGAGCAGTACTTC. It yields the protein CASSLAPGGEQYF.

This clone was seen more than once but under ten times. V gene TRBV4-1 combines with J gene TRBJ1-1; D call uncertain. Per the germline V gene, CDR1 is MGHRA and CDR2 is YSYEKL. CDR3 size: 15 residues. Between the trimmed V and J ends, which lost 1 base and 0 bases, there was a span of 9 bases. CDR3 DNA sequence: TGCGCCAGCAGCCAAGGCGAGGCAGTGAACACTGAAGCTTTCTTT. Amino acids: CASSQGEAVNTEAFF.

This clone came up a few times. Other DNA variants within this sample encode the same CDR3. V and J are TRBV27 and TRBJ2-2; D call uncertain. The germline V and J ends were trimmed by 3 bases and 4 bases, with 9 bases remaining between them. The CDR3 loop spans 14 amino acids. From germline, CDR1 is MNHEY and CDR2 SMNVEV (reference sequence). DNA of the CDR3: TGTGCCAGCAGTTTCACGGTCCTCACCGGGGAGCTGTTTTTT. Translation: CASSFTVLTGELFF.

In its sample, this clone was seen a few times. This chain links TRBV18 with TRBJ2-5; TRBD2 is a possible D gene (5 bases). Trimming left V 2 bases short and J 1 base short, with 8 bases between. CDR1 is KGHSH and CDR2 is LQKENI in the germline V gene. This CDR3 is built from 14 residues. CDR3 bases: TGTGCCAGCTCACCAACCCTAGCCCAAGAGACCCAGTACTTC. Translating gives CASSPTLAQETQYF.

A few counts support this clone. This sequence joins TRBV7-9 and TRBJ1-5, with D possibly TRBD1 on 6 matching bases. Between the trimmed V and J ends, which lost 2 bases and 7 bases, there was a span of 9 bases. In germline, CDR1 is SEHNR, CDR2 FQNEAQ (reference sequence). The CDR3 extends over 13 amino acids. The CDR3 is CASSLSGEQPQHF. The CDR3 bases are TGTGCCAGCAGCTTATCAGGGGAACAGCCCCAGCATTTT.

The chain has TRBV28 and TRBJ2-7; the match to TRBD1 covers 8 bases. After removal of 1 base from V and 2 bases from J, the junction contained 10 bases not matched to a gene. The CDR3 sequence is 17 residues long. Germline V CDR1 and CDR2: MDHEN, SYDVKM. The CDR3 loop reads CASSLFYGTGRTYEQYF. The DNA of the CDR3 is TGTGCCAGCAGTTTATTTTACGGGACAGGACGTACCTACGAGCAGTACTTC.

The rearrangement links TRBV7-3 to TRBJ2-7, with D maybe TRBD1 (5 bases). Trimming stripped 5 bases from V and 6 bases from J, with 14 bases between. The CDR3 covers 13 residues. Germline-derived CDR1 and CDR2 are SGHTA and FQGTGA. CDR3 in DNA: TGTGCCAGCAGCAAGGGCTCAGGGCGCGAGCAGTACTTC. Translation: CASSKGSGREQYF.

This clone was detected a few times. CDR3 DNA: TGCGCCAGCAGCCAAGATGGGCTAAAAGAAGATACGCAGTATTTT. This gives the protein CASSQDGLKEDTQYF. V usage is TRBV4-3 and J usage is TRBJ2-3; D is undetermined. V was clipped by 0 bases and J by 5 bases, with 12 bases between them. Germline V gene data show CDR1 as LGHNA and CDR2 as YSLEER. This CDR3 contains 15 residues.

The chain employs TRBV18 and TRBJ1-6, with 12 bases lining up with TRBD1. The germline gives CDR1 KGHSH, CDR2 LQKENI. CDR3 size: 16 residues. V was clipped by 0 bases and J by 9 bases; unmatched bases: 3. This CDR3 reads CASSPPGQGASSPLHF. CDR3 sequence (DNA): TGTGCCAGCTCACCACCGGGACAGGGGGCAAGTTCACCCCTCCACTTT.

The chain has TRBV15 and TRBJ2-7; D not resolved. This CDR3 spans 13 amino acids. Trimming left V 0 bases short and J 0 bases short, with 3 bases between. Looked up from germline, CDR1 is LNHNV and CDR2 is YYDKDF (reference sequence). This CDR3 is CATSRESSYEQYF. CDR3 DNA sequence: TGTGCCACCAGCAGAGAGAGCTCCTACGAGCAGTACTTC.

V is TRBV28 and J is TRBJ1-5; D possibly corresponds to TRBD1 (6 bases). The CDR3 is made up of 15 amino acids. V lost 7 bases, J lost 2 bases, and 15 bases lay in between. Germline V gives CDR1 MDHEN, CDR2 SYDVKM. CDR3 sequence reads: CASTIQGVGNQPQHF. CDR3 sequence (DNA): TGTGCCAGCACTATACAGGGTGTAGGCAATCAGCCCCAGCATTTT.

The rearrangement uses TRBV6-4 and TRBJ1-2; 10 bases are shared with TRBD1. CDR1 is MRHNA, CDR2 SNTAGT, per germline. Trimming removed 6 bases from V and 8 bases from J; junction bases left unmatched: 12. CDR3 length: 15 amino acids. CDR3 residues: CASSPRGGTGEGYTF. The CDR3 DNA follows: TGTGCCAGCAGCCCCCGAGGGGGGACAGGGGAAGGCTACACCTTC.

In this sample, this clone turned up a few times. DNA for the CDR3: TGTGCCAGCAGCGTAGATACAGGGTGGAATTCACCCCTCCACTTT. Translation gives CASSVDTGWNSPLHF. V usage is TRBV9 and J usage is TRBJ1-6, with TRBD1 as a possible D gene (6 bases). The length of the CDR3 is 15 residues. Between the trimmed V and J ends, which lost 0 bases and 7 bases, there was a span of 11 bases. Germline V gene sequence: CDR1 SGDLS, CDR2 YYNGEE.

This clone was detected a few times. The rearrangement joins TRBV7-6 to TRBJ2-1, with D tentatively TRBD1 (6 bases). The CDR3 runs to 16 residues. Trimming stripped 5 bases from V and 4 bases from J, with 18 bases between. Per the germline V gene, CDR1 is SGHVS and CDR2 is FNYEAQ. Here the CDR3 DNA reads TGTGCCAGCAGCCTGAGGGGGACCACAGGGTACAATGAGCAGTTCTTC. Translating it yields CASSLRGTTGYNEQFF.

This clone was picked up a small number of times. The genes are TRBV5-1 and TRBJ2-7; 12 positions agree with TRBD2. Trimming took 2 bases from V and 2 from J; bases not matched to a gene: 8. This CDR3 contains 17 residues. From germline, CDR1 is SGHRS and CDR2 YFSETQ. This CDR3 is CASSFSTSGGPAYEQYF. The CDR3 DNA reads TGCGCCAGCAGCTTTAGTACTAGCGGGGGGCCGGCCTACGAGCAGTACTTC. Full variable domain (remainder filled in from reference TRBV5-1 and TRBJ2-7): KAGVTQTPRYLIKTRGQQVTLSCSPISGHRSVSWYQQTPGQGLQFLFEYFSETQRNKGNFPGRFSGRQFSNSRSEMNVSTLELGDSALYLCASSFSTSGGPAYEQYFGPGTRLTVT.

This clone was picked up a small number of times. The chain recombines TRBV7-2 with TRBJ1-2, with unresolved D. The CDR3 is 16 residues long. CDR1 is SGHTA and CDR2 is FQGNSA in the germline V gene. V was shortened by 5 bases and J by 6 bases, with 22 bases between the two germline ends. The CDR3 region has the DNA TGTGCCAGCAGCCCTAGAGGACCTACTCAAGCGGATGGCTACACCTTC. It yields the protein CASSPRGPTQADGYTF.

The gene calls are TRBV4-2 and TRBJ1-5; the match to TRBD1 covers 7 bases. The CDR3 has 14 residues. Losses at the gene ends were 5 bases for V and 5 bases for J; bases not matched to a gene: 6. Per the germline V gene, CDR1 is LGHNA and CDR2 is YNFKEQ. The CDR3 is CASSLGRGHQPQHF. In DNA, the CDR3 is TGTGCCAGCAGCTTGGGTAGGGGGCATCAGCCCCAGCATTTT.

This clone was observed a few times. The chain is built from TRBV11-3 and TRBJ2-1; possible D gene TRBD1, 6 bases. Germline values: CDR1 SGHNT, CDR2 YENEEA. This CDR3 is built from 12 residues. Trimming pared 2 bases from V and 10 bases from J, leaving 9 bases between. The CDR3 loop reads CASSLQGYEQFF. Written as DNA, the CDR3 is TGTGCCAGCAGCTTACAGGGGTACGAGCAGTTCTTC.

The gene calls are TRBV6-5 and TRBJ1-2; D is possibly TRBD1 (6 bases). Germline-derived CDR1 and CDR2 are MNHEY and SVGAGI. This CDR3 comprises 14 residues. V was trimmed by 0 bases and J by 7 bases, leaving 12 bases between them. The CDR3 protein is CASSYSQGSRGYTF. In DNA, the CDR3 is TGTGCCAGCAGTTACTCACAGGGATCGCGTGGCTACACCTTC.

J is TRBJ1-4 and V is TRBV7-8, with 9 bases identical to TRBD1. CDR3 length: 15 residues. V dropped 4 bases and J dropped 7; count of bases not matched to a gene: 7. Germline V gene lookup returns CDR1 SGHVS and CDR2 FQNEAQ. This CDR3 is CASSSPGQGSEKLFF. CDR3 DNA: TGTGCCAGCAGCTCCCCGGGACAGGGATCTGAAAAACTGTTTTTT.

In this sample, this clone turned up many times. The J gene is TRBJ1-5, the V gene TRBV18, with 7 bases identical to TRBD1. The CDR3 sequence is 12 residues long. Germline V lookup: CDR1 KGHSH, CDR2 LQKENI. V dropped 5 bases and J dropped 5; count of bases not matched to a gene: 0. This CDR3 is CASSDRDQPQHF. CDR3 nucleotides: TGTGCCAGCTCAGACAGGGATCAGCCCCAGCATTTT.